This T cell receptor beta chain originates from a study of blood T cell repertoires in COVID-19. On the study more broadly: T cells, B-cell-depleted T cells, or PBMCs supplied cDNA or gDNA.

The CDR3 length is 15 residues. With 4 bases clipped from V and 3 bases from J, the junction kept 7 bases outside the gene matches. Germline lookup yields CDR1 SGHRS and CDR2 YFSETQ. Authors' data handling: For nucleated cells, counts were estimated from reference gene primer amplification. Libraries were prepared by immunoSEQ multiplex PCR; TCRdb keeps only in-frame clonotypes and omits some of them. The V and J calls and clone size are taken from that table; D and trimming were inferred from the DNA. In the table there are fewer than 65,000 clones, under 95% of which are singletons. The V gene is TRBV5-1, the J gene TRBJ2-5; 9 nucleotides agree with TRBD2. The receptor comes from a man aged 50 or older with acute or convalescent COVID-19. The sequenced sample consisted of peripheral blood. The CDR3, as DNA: TGCGCCAGCAGCCCGGGACTAGCTTTGGAAGAGACCCAGTACTTC. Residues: CASSPGLALEETQYF.